This T cell receptor beta chain was found in a study of blood T cell repertoires in COVID-19. In the study overall: COVID-19 samples from acute and convalescent phases originated in the United States, Italy and Spain. In each case, the material was cDNA or gDNA derived from T cells, B-cell-depleted T cells, or PBMCs.

Per the original methods: Amplification from reference gene primers served as the basis for estimated nucleated cell counts. Sequenced by immunoSEQ multiplex PCR; TCRdb stores in-frame clones only, minus some. D and trimming come from the DNA, and the V and J calls and clone size come from that table. This table holds about 400,000 clones, around nine tenths found once. This CDR3 is built from 12 residues. CDR1 SQVTM and CDR2 ANQGSEA come from the germline V gene. V lost 7 bases to trimming and J lost 2 bases, with 11 bases between them. V gene TRBV29-1 combines with J gene TRBJ1-1, with D unclear. This clonotype originated in a human donor in a cohort sampled during active COVID-19. The specimen was peripheral blood. The chain's CDR3 is CSAGSLNTEAFF. The CDR3 DNA is TGCAGCGCGGGCAGCCTTAACACTGAAGCTTTCTTT. The variable domain in full, completed from reference TRBV29-1 and TRBJ1-1, reads SAVISQKPSRDICQRGTSLTIQCQVDSQVTMMFWYRQQPGQSLTLIATANQGSEATYESGFVIDKFPISRPNLTFSTLTVSNMSPEDSSIYLCSAGSLNTEAFFGQGTRLTVV.